This T cell receptor beta chain was obtained from a study of blood T cell repertoires in COVID-19. This CDR3 is built from 15 residues. V lost 6 bases, J lost 0 bases, and 11 bases lay in between. Looked up from germline, CDR1 is WSHSY and CDR2 is SAAADI. Recruitment covered about two dozen US areas and drew participants whose ages spanned roughly 18 to 95 years. TCRdb's copy holds only in-frame clones and misses some; the assay was immunoSEQ multiplex PCR. The sample has some 250,000 clones, 80% to 90% seen once. This clonotype was sampled from a woman aged 45-59 years who had recovered from COVID-19. The sequenced material came from PBMCs or T cells enriched from blood (not recorded which). This rearrangement joins TRBV10-2 to TRBJ1-4; D is unclear. For the CDR3, the DNA is TGCGCCAGCAGGCCCGGGGAAACAACTAATGAAAAACTGTTTTTT. Its translation: CASRPGETTNEKLFF.